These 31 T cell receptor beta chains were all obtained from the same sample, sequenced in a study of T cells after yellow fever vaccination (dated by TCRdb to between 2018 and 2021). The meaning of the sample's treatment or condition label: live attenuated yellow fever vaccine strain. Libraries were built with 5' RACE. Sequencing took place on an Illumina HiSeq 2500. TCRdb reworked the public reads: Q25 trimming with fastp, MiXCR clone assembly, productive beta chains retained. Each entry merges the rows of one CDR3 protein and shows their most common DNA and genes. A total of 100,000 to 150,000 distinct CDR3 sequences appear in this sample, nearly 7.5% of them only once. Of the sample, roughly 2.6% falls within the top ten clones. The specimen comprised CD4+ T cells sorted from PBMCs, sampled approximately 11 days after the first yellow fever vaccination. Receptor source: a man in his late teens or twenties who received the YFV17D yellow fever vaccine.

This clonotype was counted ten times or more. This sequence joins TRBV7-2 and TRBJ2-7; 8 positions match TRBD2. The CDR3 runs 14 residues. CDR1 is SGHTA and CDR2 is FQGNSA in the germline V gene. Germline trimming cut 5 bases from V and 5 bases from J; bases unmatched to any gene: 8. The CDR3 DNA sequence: TGTGCCAGCAGCCCGGGACTAGTGGTGGACGAGCAGTACGTC. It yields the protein CASSPGLVVDEQYV.

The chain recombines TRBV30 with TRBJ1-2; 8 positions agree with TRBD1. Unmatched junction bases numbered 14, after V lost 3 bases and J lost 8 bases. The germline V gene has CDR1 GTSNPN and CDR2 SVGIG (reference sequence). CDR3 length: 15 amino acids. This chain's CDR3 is CAWRGAGGWRAGYTF. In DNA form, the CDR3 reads TGTGCCTGGAGAGGAGCAGGGGGCTGGAGGGCAGGCTACACCTTC.

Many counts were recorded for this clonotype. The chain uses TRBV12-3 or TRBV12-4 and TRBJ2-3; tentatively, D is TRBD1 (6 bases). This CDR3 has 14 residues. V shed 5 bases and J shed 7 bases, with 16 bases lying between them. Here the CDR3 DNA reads TGTGCCAGCAGTATCCCACAGGGATTTAATACGCAGTATTTT. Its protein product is CASSIPQGFNTQYF.

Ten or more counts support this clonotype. CDR3 sequence reads: CASSLKSPTDTQYF. For the CDR3, the DNA is TGTGCCAGCAGCTTAAAATCCCCCACAGATACGCAGTATTTT. V usage is TRBV5-4 and J usage is TRBJ2-3, with D hard to call. V lost 2 bases and J lost 2, with 9 bases in between. This CDR3 region has 14 residues. Per the germline V gene, CDR1 is SGHNT and CDR2 is YYREEE (reference sequence). Together with reference TRBV5-4 and TRBJ2-3, the CDR3 gives the full variable domain: ETGVTQSPTHLIKTRGQQVTLRCSSQSGHNTVSWYQQALGQGPQFIFQYYREEENGRGNFPPRFSGLQFPNYSSELNVNALELDDSALYLCASSLKSPTDTQYFGPGTRLTVL.

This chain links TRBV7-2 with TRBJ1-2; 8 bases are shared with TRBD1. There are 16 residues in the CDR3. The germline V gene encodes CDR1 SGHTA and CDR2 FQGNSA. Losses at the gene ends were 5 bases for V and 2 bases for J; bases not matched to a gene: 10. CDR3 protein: CASSLQPQGANYGYTF. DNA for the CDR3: TGTGCCAGCAGCCTCCAGCCCCAGGGGGCCAACTATGGCTACACCTTC.

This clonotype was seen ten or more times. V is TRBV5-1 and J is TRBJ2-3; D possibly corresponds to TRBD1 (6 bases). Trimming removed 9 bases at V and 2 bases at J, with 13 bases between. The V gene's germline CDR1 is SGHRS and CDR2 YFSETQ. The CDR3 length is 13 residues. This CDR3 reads CATAQGSTDTQYF. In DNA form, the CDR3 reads TGCGCCACCGCACAGGGATCCACAGATACGCAGTATTTT.

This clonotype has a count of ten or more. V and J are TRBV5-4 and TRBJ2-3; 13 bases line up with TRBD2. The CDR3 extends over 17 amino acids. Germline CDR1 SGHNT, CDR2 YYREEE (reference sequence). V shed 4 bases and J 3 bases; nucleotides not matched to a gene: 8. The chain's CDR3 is CASSAGTSGVRTDTQYF. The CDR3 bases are TGTGCCAGCAGCGCCGGGACTAGCGGGGTGAGGACAGATACGCAGTATTTT.

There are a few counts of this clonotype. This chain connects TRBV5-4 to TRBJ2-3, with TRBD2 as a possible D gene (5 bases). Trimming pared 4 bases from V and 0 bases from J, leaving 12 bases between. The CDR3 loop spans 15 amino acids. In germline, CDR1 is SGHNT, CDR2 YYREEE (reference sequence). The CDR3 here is CASSPPGLSTDTQYF. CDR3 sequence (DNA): TGTGCCAGCAGCCCCCCCGGACTGAGCACAGATACGCAGTATTTT.

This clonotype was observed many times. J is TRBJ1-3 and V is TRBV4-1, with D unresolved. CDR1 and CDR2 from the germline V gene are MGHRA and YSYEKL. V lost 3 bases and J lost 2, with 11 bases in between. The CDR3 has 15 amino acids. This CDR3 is CASSHPGRTGNTIYF. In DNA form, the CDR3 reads TGCGCCAGCAGCCATCCCGGTCGTACTGGAAACACCATATATTTT.

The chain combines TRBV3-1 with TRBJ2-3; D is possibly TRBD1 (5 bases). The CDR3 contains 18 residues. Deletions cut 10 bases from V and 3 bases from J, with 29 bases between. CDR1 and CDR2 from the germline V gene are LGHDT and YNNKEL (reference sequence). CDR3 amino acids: CATSKPVRRDIGTDTQYF. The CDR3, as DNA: TGTGCCACCTCCAAGCCGGTCCGCAGGGATATAGGAACAGATACGCAGTATTTT.

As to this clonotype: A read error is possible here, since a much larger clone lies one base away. The CDR3 nucleotides are TGCGCCTGCAGACAAGCGGTCACCGGGGAGCTGTTTTTT. Protein product: CACRQAVTGELFF. This chain links TRBV10-2 with TRBJ2-2; tentative D call: TRBD2 (5 bases). The CDR3 loop spans 13 amino acids. CDR1 and CDR2 from the germline V gene are WSHSY and SAAADI.

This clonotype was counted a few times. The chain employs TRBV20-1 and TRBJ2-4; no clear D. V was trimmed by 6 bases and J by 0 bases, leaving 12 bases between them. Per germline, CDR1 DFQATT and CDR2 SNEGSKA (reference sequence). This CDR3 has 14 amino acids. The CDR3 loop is CSAMTGLAKNIQYF. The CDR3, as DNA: TGCAGTGCGATGACTGGTCTAGCCAAAAACATTCAGTACTTC.

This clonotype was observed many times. The CDR3 reads CASSQGLIGGQYF. For the CDR3, the DNA is TGTGCCAGCAGCCAGGGATTGATTGGGGGGCAGTACTTC. This sequence joins TRBV14 and TRBJ2-7, with D tentatively TRBD1 or TRBD2 (5 bases each). This CDR3 comprises 13 residues. Trimming removed 3 bases from V and 9 bases from J, with 15 bases in between. Germline assignment: CDR1 SGHDN and CDR2 FVKESK.

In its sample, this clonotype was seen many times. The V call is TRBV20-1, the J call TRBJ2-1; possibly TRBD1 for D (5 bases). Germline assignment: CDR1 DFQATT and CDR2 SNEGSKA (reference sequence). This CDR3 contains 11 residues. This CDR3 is CGPGQGNEQFF. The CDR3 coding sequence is TGCGGCCCAGGACAAGGCAATGAGCAGTTCTTC.

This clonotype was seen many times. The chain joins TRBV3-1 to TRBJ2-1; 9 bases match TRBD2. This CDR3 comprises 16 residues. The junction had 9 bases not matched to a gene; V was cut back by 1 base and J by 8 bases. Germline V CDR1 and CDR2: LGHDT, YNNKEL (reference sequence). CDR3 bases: TGTGCCAGCAGCCAAGCGGGCCCTAGCGGGGTTCATGAGCAGTTCTTC. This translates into CASSQAGPSGVHEQFF.

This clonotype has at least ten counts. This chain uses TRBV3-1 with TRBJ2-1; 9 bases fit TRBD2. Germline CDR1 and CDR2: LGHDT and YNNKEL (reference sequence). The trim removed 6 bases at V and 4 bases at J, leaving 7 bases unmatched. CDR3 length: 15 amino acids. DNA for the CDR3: TGTGCCAGCAGTCCCAGCGGGGGGCCTTACAATGAGCAGTTCTTC. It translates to CASSPSGGPYNEQFF.

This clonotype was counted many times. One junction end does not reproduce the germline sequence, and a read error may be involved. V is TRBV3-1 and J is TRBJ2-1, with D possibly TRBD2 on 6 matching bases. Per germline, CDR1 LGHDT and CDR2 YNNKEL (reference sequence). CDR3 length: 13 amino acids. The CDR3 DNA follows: TGTGCCAGCAGCCAAGGGGCGGGGACCCAGAGGCTCTTC. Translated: CASSQGAGTQRLF.

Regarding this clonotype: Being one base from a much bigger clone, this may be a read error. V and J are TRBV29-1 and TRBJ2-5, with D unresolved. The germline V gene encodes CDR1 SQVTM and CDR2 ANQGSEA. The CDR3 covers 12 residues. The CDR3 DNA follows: TGCATCGTTGAAGGCGTCGGGGAGACCCAGTACTTC. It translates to CIVEGVGETQYF.

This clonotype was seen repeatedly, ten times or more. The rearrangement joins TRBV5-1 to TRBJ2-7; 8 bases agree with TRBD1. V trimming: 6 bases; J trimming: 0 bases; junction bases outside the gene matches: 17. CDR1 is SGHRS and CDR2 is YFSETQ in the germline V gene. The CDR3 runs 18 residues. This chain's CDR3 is CASTTDPPGQVVSYEQYF. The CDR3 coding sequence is TGCGCCAGCACCACCGACCCCCCGGGACAGGTGGTCTCCTACGAGCAGTACTTC. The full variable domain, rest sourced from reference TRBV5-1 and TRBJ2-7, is KAGVTQTPRYLIKTRGQQVTLSCSPISGHRSVSWYQQTPGQGLQFLFEYFSETQRNKGNFPGRFSGRQFSNSRSEMNVSTLELGDSALYLCASTTDPPGQVVSYEQYFGPGTRLTVT.

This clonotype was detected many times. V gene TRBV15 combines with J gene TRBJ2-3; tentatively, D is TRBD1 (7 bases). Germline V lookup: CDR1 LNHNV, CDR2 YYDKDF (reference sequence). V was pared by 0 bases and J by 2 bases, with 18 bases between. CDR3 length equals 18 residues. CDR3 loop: CATSRDAGAGGLTDTQYF. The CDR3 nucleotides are TGTGCCACCAGCAGAGATGCAGGGGCAGGGGGGCTCACAGATACGCAGTATTTT.

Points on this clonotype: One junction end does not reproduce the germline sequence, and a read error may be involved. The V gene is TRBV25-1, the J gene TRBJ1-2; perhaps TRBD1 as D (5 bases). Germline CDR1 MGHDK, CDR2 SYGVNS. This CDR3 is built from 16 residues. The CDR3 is CACSEYRGGANYGYTF. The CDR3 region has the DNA TGTGCCTGCAGTGAATATCGGGGGGGGGCTAACTATGGCTACACCTTC.

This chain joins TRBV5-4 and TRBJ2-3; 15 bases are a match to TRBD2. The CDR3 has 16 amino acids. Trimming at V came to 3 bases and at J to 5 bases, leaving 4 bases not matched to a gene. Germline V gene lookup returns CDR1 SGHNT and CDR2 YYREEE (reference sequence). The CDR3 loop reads CASSSGLAGGQDTQYF. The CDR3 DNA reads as TGTGCCAGCAGCTCCGGACTAGCGGGGGGGCAAGATACGCAGTATTTT.

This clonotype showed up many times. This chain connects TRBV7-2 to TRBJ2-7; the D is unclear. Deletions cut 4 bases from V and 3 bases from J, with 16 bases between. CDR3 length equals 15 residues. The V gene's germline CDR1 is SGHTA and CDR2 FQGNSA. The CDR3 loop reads CASSYQTQLGYEQYF. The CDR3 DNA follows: TGTGCCAGCAGCTACCAGACACAATTGGGCTACGAGCAGTACTTC.

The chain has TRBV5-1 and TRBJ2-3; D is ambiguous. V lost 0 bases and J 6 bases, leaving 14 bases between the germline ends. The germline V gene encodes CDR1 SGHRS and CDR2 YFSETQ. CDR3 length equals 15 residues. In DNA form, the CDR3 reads TGCGCCAGCAGCTTGGAACCAGCGCCCCACGATACGCAGTATTTT. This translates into CASSLEPAPHDTQYF. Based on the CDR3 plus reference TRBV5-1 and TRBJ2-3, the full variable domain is KAGVTQTPRYLIKTRGQQVTLSCSPISGHRSVSWYQQTPGQGLQFLFEYFSETQRNKGNFPGRFSGRQFSNSRSEMNVSTLELGDSALYLCASSLEPAPHDTQYFGPGTRLTVL.

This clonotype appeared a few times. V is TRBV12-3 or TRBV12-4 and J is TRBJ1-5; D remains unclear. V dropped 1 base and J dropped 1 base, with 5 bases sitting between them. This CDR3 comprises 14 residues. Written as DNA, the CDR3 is TGTGCCAGCAGTTTAGTGTGGAGCAATCAGCCCCAGCATTTT. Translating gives CASSLVWSNQPQHF.

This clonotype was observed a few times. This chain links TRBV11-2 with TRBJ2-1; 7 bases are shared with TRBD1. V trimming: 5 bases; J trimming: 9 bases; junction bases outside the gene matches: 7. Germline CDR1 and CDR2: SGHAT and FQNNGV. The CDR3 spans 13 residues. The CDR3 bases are TGTGCCAGCAGCATTGACAGGGTAGGTGAGCAGTTCTTC. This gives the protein CASSIDRVGEQFF.

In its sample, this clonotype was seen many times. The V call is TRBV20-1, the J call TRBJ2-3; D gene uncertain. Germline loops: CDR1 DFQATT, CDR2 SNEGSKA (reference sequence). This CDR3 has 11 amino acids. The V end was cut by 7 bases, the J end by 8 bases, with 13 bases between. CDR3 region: CSVIVAFTQYF. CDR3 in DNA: TGCAGTGTCATCGTTGCGTTTACGCAGTATTTT.

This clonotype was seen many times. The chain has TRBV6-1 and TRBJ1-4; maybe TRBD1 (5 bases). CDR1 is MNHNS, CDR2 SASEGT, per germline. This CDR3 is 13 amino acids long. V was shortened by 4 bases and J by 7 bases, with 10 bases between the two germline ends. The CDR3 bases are TGTGCCAGCAGTGGCCGGGGACGTGAAAAACTGTTTTTT. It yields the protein CASSGRGREKLFF.

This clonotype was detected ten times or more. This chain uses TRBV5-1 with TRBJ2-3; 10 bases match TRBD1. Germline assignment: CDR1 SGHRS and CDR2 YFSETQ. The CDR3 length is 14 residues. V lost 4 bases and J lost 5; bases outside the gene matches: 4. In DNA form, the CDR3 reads TGCGCCAGCAGCCCGGGACAGGGGAAAGATACGCAGTATTTT. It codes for CASSPGQGKDTQYF.

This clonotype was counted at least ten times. The CDR3 region has the DNA TGTGCCAGCAGCTTAGCCACTACCGGGACAGGAATAGCCAAAAACATTCAGTACTTC. Its protein is CASSLATTGTGIAKNIQYF. The V gene is TRBV7-2, the J gene TRBJ2-4; the match to TRBD1 covers 8 bases. The CDR3 runs 19 residues. Germline-derived CDR1 and CDR2 are SGHTA and FQGNSA. Trimming cost V 0 bases and J 0 bases; bases outside gene matches: 10.

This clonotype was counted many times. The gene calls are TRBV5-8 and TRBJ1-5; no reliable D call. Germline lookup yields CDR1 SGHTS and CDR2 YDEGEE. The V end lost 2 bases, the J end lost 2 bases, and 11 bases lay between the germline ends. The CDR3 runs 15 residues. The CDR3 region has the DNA TGTGCCAGCAGCTTAAACACTGTAGGCAATCAGCCCCAGCATTTT. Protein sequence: CASSLNTVGNQPQHF. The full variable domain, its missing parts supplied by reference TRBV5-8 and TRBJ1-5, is EAGVTQSPTHLIKTRGQQATLRCSPISGHTSVYWYQQALGLGLQFLLWYDEGEERNRGNFPPRFSGRQFPNYSSELNVNALELEDSALYLCASSLNTVGNQPQHFGDGTRLSIL.